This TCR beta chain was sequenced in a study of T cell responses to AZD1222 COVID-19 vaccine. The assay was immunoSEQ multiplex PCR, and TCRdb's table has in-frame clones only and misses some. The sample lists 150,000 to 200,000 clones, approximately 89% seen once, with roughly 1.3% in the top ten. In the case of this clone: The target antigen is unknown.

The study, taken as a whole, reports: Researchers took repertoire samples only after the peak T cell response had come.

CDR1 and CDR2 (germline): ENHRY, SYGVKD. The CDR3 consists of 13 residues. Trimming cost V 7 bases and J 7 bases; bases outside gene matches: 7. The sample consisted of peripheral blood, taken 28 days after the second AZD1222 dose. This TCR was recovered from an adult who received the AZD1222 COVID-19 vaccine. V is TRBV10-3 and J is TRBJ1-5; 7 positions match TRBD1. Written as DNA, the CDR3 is TGTGCCATCACCACAGGGGCAAGACAGCCCCAGCATTTT. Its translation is CAITTGARQPQHF.